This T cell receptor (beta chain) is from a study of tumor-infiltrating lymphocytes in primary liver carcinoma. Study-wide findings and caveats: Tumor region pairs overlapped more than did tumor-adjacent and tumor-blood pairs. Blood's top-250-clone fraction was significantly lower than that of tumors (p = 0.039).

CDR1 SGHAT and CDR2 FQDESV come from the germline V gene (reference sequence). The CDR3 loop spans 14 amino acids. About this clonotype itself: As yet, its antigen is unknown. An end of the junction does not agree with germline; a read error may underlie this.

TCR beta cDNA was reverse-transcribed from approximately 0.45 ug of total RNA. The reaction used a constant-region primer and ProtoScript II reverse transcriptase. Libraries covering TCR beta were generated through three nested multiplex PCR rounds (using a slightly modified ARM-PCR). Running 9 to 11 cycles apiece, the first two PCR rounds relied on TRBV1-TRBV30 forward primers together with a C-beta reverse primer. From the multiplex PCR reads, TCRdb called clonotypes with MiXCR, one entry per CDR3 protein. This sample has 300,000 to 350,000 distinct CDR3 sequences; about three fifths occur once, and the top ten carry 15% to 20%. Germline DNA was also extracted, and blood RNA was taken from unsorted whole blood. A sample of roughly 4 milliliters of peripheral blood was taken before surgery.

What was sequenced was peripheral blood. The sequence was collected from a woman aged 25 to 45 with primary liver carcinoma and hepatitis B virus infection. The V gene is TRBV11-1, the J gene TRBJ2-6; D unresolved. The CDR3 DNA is TGTGCCAGCAGCTGGAACTCTGGTGCCAACGTCCTGGCTTTC. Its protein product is CASSWNSGANVLAF. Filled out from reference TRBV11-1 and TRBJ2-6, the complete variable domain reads EAEVAQSPRYKITEKSQAVAFWCDPISGHATLYWYRQILGQGPELLVQFQDESVVDDSQLPKDRFSAERLKGVDSTLKIQPAELGDSAMYLCASSWNSGANVLAFGAGSRLTVL.